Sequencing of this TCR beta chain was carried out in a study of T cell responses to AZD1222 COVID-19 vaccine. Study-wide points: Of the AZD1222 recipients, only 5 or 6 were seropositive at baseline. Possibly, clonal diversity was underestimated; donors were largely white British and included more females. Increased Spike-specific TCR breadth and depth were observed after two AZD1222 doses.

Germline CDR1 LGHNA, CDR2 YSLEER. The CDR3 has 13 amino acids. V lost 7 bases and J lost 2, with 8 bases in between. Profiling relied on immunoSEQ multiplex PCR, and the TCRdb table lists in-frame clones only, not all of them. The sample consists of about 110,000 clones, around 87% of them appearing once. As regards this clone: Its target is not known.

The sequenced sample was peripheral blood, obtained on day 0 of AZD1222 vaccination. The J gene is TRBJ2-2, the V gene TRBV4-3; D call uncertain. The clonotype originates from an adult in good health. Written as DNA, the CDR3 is TGCGCCAGCATGGCCCAAAACACCGGGGAGCTGTTTTTT. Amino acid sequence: CASMAQNTGELFF.